Below, 28 T cell receptor beta chains from the same sample are listed, as sequenced in a study of monozygotic twins with inflammatory bowel disease (dated by TCRdb to between 2017 and 2020). Receptor libraries were prepared by 5' RACE. Sequencing took place on an Illumina HiSeq 2500. TCRdb reanalyzed the reads, keeping one entry per CDR3 protein sequence and omitting DNA. The table for this sample lists roughly 160,000 distinct CDR3 sequences. Jointly, the top ten make up 2% to 2.5% of the sample. Sample: blood. The receptors here all came from a human donor with ulcerative colitis or Crohn's disease, or a healthy co-twin of an affected twin (not recorded which).

V usage is TRBV29-1 and J usage is TRBJ2-7; TCRdb designates TRBD1, a call that cannot be tested without DNA. The germline V gene has CDR1 SQVTM and CDR2 ANQGSEA. There are 14 residues in the CDR3. The CDR3 sequence is CSVVFGTLSYEQYF.

V is TRBV20-1 and J is TRBJ2-2; TCRdb's D call, TRBD1, is unchecked because there is no DNA. The CDR3 runs to 13 residues. Germline V gives CDR1 DFQATT, CDR2 SNEGSKA (reference sequence). CDR3 residues: CSARWQGAGELFF.

This chain connects TRBV20-1 to TRBJ1-2; absent DNA, TCRdb's TRBD1 call cannot be checked. The CDR3 has 15 amino acids. Germline V gene lookup returns CDR1 DFQATT and CDR2 SNEGSKA (reference sequence). CDR3 residues: CSARDDRGGNYGYTF.

This rearrangement joins TRBV11-2 to TRBJ1-4. The germline gives CDR1 SGHAT, CDR2 FQNNGV. There are 13 residues in the CDR3. CDR3 loop: CASSLYSNEKLFF.

The rearrangement joins TRBV10-3 to TRBJ2-7; TCRdb gives TRBD1 as the D gene, but with no DNA this cannot be confirmed. The CDR3 totals 13 residues. The germline V gene encodes CDR1 ENHRY and CDR2 SYGVKD. CDR3 in amino acids: CAISEPPRDEQYF.

This chain uses TRBV4-1 with TRBJ1-1; TCRdb's D gene call, TRBD1, goes unchecked for lack of DNA. Germline V gives CDR1 MGHRA, CDR2 YSYEKL. The CDR3 is made up of 18 amino acids. CDR3 residues: CASSQDVKLRGRSTEAFF.

The chain recombines TRBV5-4 with TRBJ2-5; TCRdb's D gene call, TRBD2, goes unchecked for lack of DNA. Germline values: CDR1 SGHNT, CDR2 YYREEE (reference sequence). The CDR3 consists of 16 residues. CDR3: CASSRSPSATQETQYF.

The CDR3 sequence: CASSLAGGQGGNTIYF. The gene calls are TRBV5-5 and TRBJ1-3; TCRdb's D call of TRBD1 is untestable without DNA. The CDR3 sequence is 16 residues long. Germline CDR1 is SGHKS and CDR2 is YYEKEE (reference sequence). Based on the CDR3 plus reference TRBV5-5 and TRBJ1-3, the full variable domain is DAGVTQSPTHLIKTRGQQVTLRCSPISGHKSVSWYQQVLGQGPQFIFQYYEKEERGRGNFPDRFSARQFPNYSSELNVNALLLGDSALYLCASSLAGGQGGNTIYFGEGSWLTVV.

V is TRBV28 and J is TRBJ2-2. The CDR3 length is 17 residues. CDR1 MDHEN and CDR2 SYDVKM come from the germline V gene. CDR3 loop: CASSLSGLSTNTGELFF.

V usage is TRBV5-1 and J usage is TRBJ1-5. There are 14 residues in the CDR3. Germline V gene data show CDR1 as SGHRS and CDR2 as YFSETQ. This chain's CDR3 is CASSLGLGSQPQHF. Full variable domain (remainder filled in from reference TRBV5-1 and TRBJ1-5): KAGVTQTPRYLIKTRGQQVTLSCSPISGHRSVSWYQQTPGQGLQFLFEYFSETQRNKGNFPGRFSGRQFSNSRSEMNVSTLELGDSALYLCASSLGLGSQPQHFGDGTRLSIL.

CDR3 protein: CSVGSTDTQYF. The V and J genes are TRBV20-1 and TRBJ2-3. CDR3 length: 11 residues. Germline assignment: CDR1 DFQATT and CDR2 SNEGSKA (reference sequence).

The chain joins TRBV6-2 or TRBV6-3 to TRBJ2-7; TCRdb proposes TRBD1, but this gene call is untestable without DNA. Per the germline V gene, CDR1 is MNHEY and CDR2 is SVGEGT. The length of the CDR3 is 14 residues. The CDR3 sequence: CASSLLQGPYEQYF.

The chain recombines TRBV20-1 with TRBJ1-2. Germline CDR1 reads DFQATT; CDR2 reads SNEGSKA (reference sequence). The CDR3 totals 12 residues. The CDR3 is CSADGSNYGYTF.

The V gene is TRBV4-2, the J gene TRBJ2-2; the D call from TCRdb, TRBD1, cannot be confirmed without DNA. From germline, CDR1 is LGHNA and CDR2 YNFKEQ. The CDR3 covers 16 residues. CDR3 sequence reads: CASSQGDGGVTGELFF.

The rearrangement joins TRBV18 to TRBJ1-4; TCRdb's D gene call, TRBD1, goes unchecked for lack of DNA. In germline, CDR1 is KGHSH, CDR2 LQKENI. The CDR3 runs 16 residues. CDR3 region: CASSHGTSRTNEKLFF.

The chain is built from TRBV5-1 and TRBJ2-6; TCRdb calls TRBD2, which cannot be checked without DNA. This CDR3 is 17 amino acids long. CDR1 is SGHRS, CDR2 YFSETQ, per germline. The chain's CDR3 is CASSLAGAHSGANVLTF.

The chain carries TRBV7-9 and TRBJ2-1; the D call of TRBD2 rests on TCRdb alone, since no DNA is present to check it. CDR1 and CDR2 (germline): SEHNR, FQNEAQ (reference sequence). The CDR3 has 15 residues. CDR3 region: CASSPWSGAITEQFF.

This chain uses TRBV20-1 with TRBJ2-7. Looked up from germline, CDR1 is DFQATT and CDR2 is SNEGSKA (reference sequence). The CDR3 contains 15 residues. CDR3 residues: CSARMGTEGPYEQYF.

This chain links TRBV12-3 or TRBV12-4 with TRBJ2-7; the D call of TRBD1 rests on TCRdb alone, since no DNA is present to check it. The CDR3 has 13 amino acids. CDR3 residues: CASSLAPGYEQYF.

The V call is TRBV7-6, the J call TRBJ2-5. Germline CDR1 and CDR2: SGHVS and FNYEAQ. The CDR3 has 12 residues. The CDR3 spells CTSKGSQETQYF.

V usage is TRBV29-1 and J usage is TRBJ1-2. CDR1 SQVTM and CDR2 ANQGSEA come from the germline V gene. CDR3 length equals 11 residues. This chain's CDR3 is CSGTENYGYTF.

V is TRBV29-1 and J is TRBJ2-2; TCRdb names TRBD2, which stays unverified in the absence of DNA. Germline CDR1 is SQVTM and CDR2 is ANQGSEA. This CDR3 has 14 residues. The CDR3 spells CSVAWAGNTGELFF.

V usage is TRBV3-1 and J usage is TRBJ2-7; with no DNA, the TCRdb D assignment of TRBD2 cannot be verified. The CDR3 has 15 residues. The V gene's germline CDR1 is LGHDT and CDR2 YNNKEL (reference sequence). The CDR3 sequence: CASSHLSGGTDEQYF.

J is TRBJ2-1 and V is TRBV18; TCRdb names TRBD1, which stays unverified in the absence of DNA. This CDR3 region has 13 residues. The germline CDR1 and CDR2 sequences are KGHSH and LQKENI. The CDR3 here is CASSPGQDNEQFF.

This sequence joins TRBV6-2 or TRBV6-3 and TRBJ2-1; TCRdb's assignment of TRBD1 cannot be checked, as there is no DNA. Germline CDR1 MNHEY, CDR2 SVGEGT. The CDR3 spans 15 residues. The CDR3 sequence: CASSYDRGNYNEQFF.

V usage is TRBV5-5 and J usage is TRBJ2-4; TCRdb's D call, TRBD1, is unchecked because there is no DNA. Germline V gene data show CDR1 as SGHKS and CDR2 as YYEKEE (reference sequence). CDR3 length: 16 amino acids. The CDR3 region is CASSSSRGDAKNIQYF.

The chain has TRBV27 and TRBJ1-2; TCRdb outputs TRBD1, but without DNA this stays unchecked. This CDR3 is 14 amino acids long. Germline V gene sequence: CDR1 MNHEY, CDR2 SMNVEV (reference sequence). CDR3 loop: CARTLQGTFYGYTF.

The chain uses TRBV6-2 or TRBV6-3 and TRBJ1-5. Germline V gene data show CDR1 as MNHEY and CDR2 as SVGEGT. The CDR3 length is 18 residues. This CDR3 reads CASSYMTGDGKSNQPQHF.